The rows below give T cell receptor beta chains drawn from one sample of a study of response to subunit inactivated influenza vaccine. One entry per CDR3 protein, called by TCRdb with MiXCR from the RT-PCR reads. The sample consists of hundreds of thousands of distinct CDR3 sequences, less than 20% of them appearing once. The input for sequencing was PBMCs from blood, taken 11 to 12 days after vaccination. These receptors were collected from a man in his fifties or sixties who received an inactivated influenza vaccine. Both conserved end residues are part of each CDR3. The D gene is left open where the match is weak. A clone size is listed for some rows: how often the clone was seen (once, few, many), or a class if it is expanded.

TRBJ1-6,NA,TRBV4-2,NA,15,TGTGCCAGCAGCCAAGGACGGACCTATAATTCACCCCTCCACTTT,CASSQGRTYNSPLHF
TRBJ1-1,NA,TRBV7-2,NA,13,TGTGCCAGCTTACCGGGACTCAACACTGAAGCTTTCTTT,CASLPGLNTEAFF
TRBJ2-5,NA,TRBV9,NA,14,TGTGCCAGCAGCGGTCGGGGTAGACAAGAGACCCAGTACTTC,CASSGRGRQETQYF
TRBJ2-3,few,TRBV10-2,NA,13,TGCGCCAGCAGTGAGCTACAACGGGGTACGCAGTATTTT,CASSELQRGTQYF
TRBJ1-2,NA,TRBV11-2,NA,15,TGTGCCAGCAGCCCGACCAGCCTGGGTCTGTATGGCTACACCTTC,CASSPTSLGLYGYTF
TRBJ2-3,many,TRBV4-2,TRBD1,16,TGTGCCAGCAGCACCCGACAGGGGAAAAGCACAGATACGCAGTATTTT,CASSTRQGKSTDTQYF
TRBJ1-1,NA,TRBV20-1,NA,14,TGCAGTGCTAGAGATACGCAGAGGGGGACTGAAGCTTTCTTT,CSARDTQRGTEAFF
TRBJ1-5,few,TRBV20-1,NA,16,TGCAGTGCCACAGTCAGGCGGGGCTGGGGCAATCAGCCCCAGCATTTT,CSATVRRGWGNQPQHF
TRBJ2-1,many,TRBV7-9,NA,12,TGTGCCAGCTGCCTTTGGGGGAATGAGCAGTTCTTC,CASCLWGNEQFF
TRBJ2-5,NA,TRBV11-1,TRBD2,19,TGTGCCAGCAGCTTTTGGCGGGGACTAGCCCCCGAACAACAAGAGACCCAGTACTTC,CASSFWRGLAPEQQETQYF
TRBJ2-2,few,TRBV30,NA,14,TGTGCCTTTACCGGGACATTGAACACCGGGGAGCTGTTTTTT,CAFTGTLNTGELFF
TRBJ1-2,NA,TRBV6-1,NA,13,TGTGCCAATTCAAGGGGCACGAACTATGGCTACACCTTC,CANSRGTNYGYTF
TRBJ2-5,NA,TRBV7-3,NA,13,TGTGCCAGCAGCCCAACAACTAGTGAGACCCAGTACTTC,CASSPTTSETQYF
TRBJ2-3,NA,TRBV27,NA,15,TGTGCCAGCAGTTGGGGGGACCAAGCCACAGATACGCAGTATTTT,CASSWGDQATDTQYF
TRBJ1-2,NA,TRBV30,NA,14,TGTGCCTGGAGGAGAAGTCAGCGGGGGGATGGCTACACCTTC,CAWRRSQRGDGYTF
TRBJ2-7,many,TRBV29-1,NA,14,TGCAGCGTTGAAGTGGGGTTCGGAGACTACGAGCAGTACTTC,CSVEVGFGDYEQYF
TRBJ1-1,few,TRBV20-1,NA,14,TGCAGTGCTAGAGTCAGTGAAATGAACACTGAAGCTTTCTTT,CSARVSEMNTEAFF
TRBJ1-1,few,TRBV6-5,TRBD1,15,TGTGCCAGCAGTTACTCTCCAGGGGGTAACACTGAAGCTTTCTTT,CASSYSPGGNTEAFF
TRBJ2-4,NA,TRBV7-9,NA,13,TGTGCCAGCAGCAACTACAGGCAAAACATTCAGTACTTC,CASSNYRQNIQYF
TRBJ2-2,NA,TRBV4-1,TRBD2,16,TGCGCCAGCAGCCAAGTGGTAGGGAGGGCCACCGGGGAGCTGTTTTTT,CASSQVVGRATGELFF
TRBJ2-7,NA,TRBV7-9,TRBD1,15,TGTGCCAGCAGCTTATCAGGGGGTGACTCCTACGAGCAGTACTTC,CASSLSGGDSYEQYF
TRBJ1-1,NA,TRBV25-1,NA,11,TGTGCCAGCAGGAGGGCCGGGGAAGCTTTCTTT,CASRRAGEAFF
TRBJ2-5,few,TRBV10-3,TRBD2,16,TGTGCCATCAGTGGGGGACTAGCGGGGGGGCAAGAGACCCAGTACTTC,CAISGGLAGGQETQYF
TRBJ1-5,NA,TRBV6-1,NA,13,TGTGCCAGCAGTGAAGCGGGGGTGGGGCCCCAGCATTTT,CASSEAGVGPQHF
TRBJ2-1,few,TRBV25-1,NA,12,TGTGCCAGCAGTGAACAAGATCAAGGGGAGTTCTTC,CASSEQDQGEFF
TRBJ2-1,few,TRBV5-5,NA,13,TGTGCCAGCAGCTGGGGGGCTAGGACGGAGCAGTTCTTC,CASSWGARTEQFF
TRBJ2-7,few,TRBV7-9,NA,12,TGTGCCAGCAGCCAGACAGACTACGAGCAGTACTTC,CASSQTDYEQYF
TRBJ2-7,NA,TRBV6-2/TRBV6-3,NA,13,TGTGCCAGCAGTTTTAAGGGAACCTACGAGCAGTACTTC,CASSFKGTYEQYF
TRBJ2-3,NA,TRBV4-3,TRBD2,17,TGCGCCAGCAGCCAAGAGACTAGCGGGGCCGGCACAGATACGCAGTATTTT,CASSQETSGAGTDTQYF
TRBJ2-3,NA,TRBV12-3/TRBV12-4,NA,17,TGTGCCAGCAGCCCTCCTCGTGGAGGGTACAGCACAGATACGCAGTATTTT,CASSPPRGGYSTDTQYF
TRBJ2-1,few,TRBV24-1,NA,18,TGTGCCACCAGTGATGTAACCACCGGGACGGATTCCTACAATGAGCAGTTCTTC,CATSDVTTGTDSYNEQFF
TRBJ2-3,NA,TRBV20-1,TRBD2,17,TGCAGTGCTAGAGAGATCCGGACTAGCGGAAACACAGATACGCAGTATTTT,CSAREIRTSGNTDTQYF
TRBJ1-1,few,TRBV30,NA,12,TGTGCCTGGGAGGTGGGGGGGGATAAAGCTTTCTTT,CAWEVGGDKAFF
TRBJ1-1,NA,TRBV20-1,NA,12,TGCAGTGCTAGAGATTTGGAGGGCTTGGCTTTCTTT,CSARDLEGLAFF
TRBJ1-1,many,TRBV12-3/TRBV12-4,NA,13,TGTGCCAGCAGCTCCCGACTGAACACTGAAGCTTTCTTT,CASSSRLNTEAFF
TRBJ2-7,once,TRBV15,TRBD2,15,TGTGCCACCAGCCCTCGAGCGGGAGGCCCCTACGAGCAGTACTTC,CATSPRAGGPYEQYF
TRBJ1-2,NA,TRBV6-1,NA,13,TGTGCCAGCAGACCCACAGGATTCTATGGCTACACCTTC,CASRPTGFYGYTF
TRBJ1-1,few,TRBV5-1,TRBD1,21,TGCGCCAGCAGCTTGGGCTTTCCAAATAGACAGGGGCCAACTTTCCACACTGAAGCTTTCTTT,CASSLGFPNRQGPTFHTEAFF
TRBJ1-2,few,TRBV10-3,NA,12,TGTGCCATCAAGGACTATCTCTATGGCTACACCTTC,CAIKDYLYGYTF
TRBJ2-5,NA,TRBV7-9,TRBD1,14,TGTGCCAGCAGGAAGACAGGGGGCCCAGAGACCCAGTACTTC,CASRKTGGPETQYF
TRBJ2-6,NA,TRBV4-3,NA,13,TGCGCCAGCAGCGGAACGGGGTCCGGCGTCCTGACTTTC,CASSGTGSGVLTF
TRBJ2-1,many,TRBV9,TRBD2,15,TGTGCCAGCAGCGTAGCTAGCGGGAGGGCCGGTGAGCAGTTCTTC,CASSVASGRAGEQFF
TRBJ2-2,NA,TRBV6-1,NA,14,TGTGCCAGCAGTGTGGGGGGAGACACCGGGGAGCTGTTTTTT,CASSVGGDTGELFF
TRBJ2-7,few,TRBV20-1,TRBD2,13,TGCAGTGCTAGTACTAGCGCGACCTACGAGCAGTACTTC,CSASTSATYEQYF
TRBJ2-4,NA,TRBV19,NA,13,TGTGCCAGTAGTACCGGGACGAAAAACATTCAGTACTTC,CASSTGTKNIQYF
TRBJ1-1,many,TRBV7-2,NA,12,TGTGCCAGCAGCCAAGTTTTCCCTGAAGCTTTCTTT,CASSQVFPEAFF
TRBJ2-7,many,TRBV28,TRBD1,15,TGTGCCAGCAGTAAACCGGGACAGAATTACTACGAGCAGTACTTC,CASSKPGQNYYEQYF